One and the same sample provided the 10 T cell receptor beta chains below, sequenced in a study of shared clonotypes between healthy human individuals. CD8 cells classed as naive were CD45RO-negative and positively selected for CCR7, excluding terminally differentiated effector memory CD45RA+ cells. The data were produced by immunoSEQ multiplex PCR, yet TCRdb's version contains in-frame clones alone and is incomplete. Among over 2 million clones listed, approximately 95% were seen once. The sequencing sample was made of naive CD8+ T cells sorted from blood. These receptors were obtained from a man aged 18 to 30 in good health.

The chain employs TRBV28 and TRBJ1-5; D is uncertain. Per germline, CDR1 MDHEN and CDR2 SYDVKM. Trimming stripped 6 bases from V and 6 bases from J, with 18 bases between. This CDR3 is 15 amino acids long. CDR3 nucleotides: TGTGCCAGCAGCCTCATAGGGATAGGAGGTCAGCCCCAGCATTTT. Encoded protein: CASSLIGIGGQPQHF.

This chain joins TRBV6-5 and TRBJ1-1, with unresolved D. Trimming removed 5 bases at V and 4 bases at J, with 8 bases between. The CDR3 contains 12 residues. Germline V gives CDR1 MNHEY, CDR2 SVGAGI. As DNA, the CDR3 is TGTGCCAGCAGTGGGTGGCGCACTGAAGCTTTCTTT. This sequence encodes CASSGWRTEAFF.

CDR3: CASSYRAVNTEAFF. DNA of the CDR3: TGCGCCAGCAGCTACAGGGCAGTGAACACTGAAGCTTTCTTT. The chain is built from TRBV5-1 and TRBJ1-1, with D possibly matching TRBD1 (6 bases). The V and J ends lost 3 bases and 0 bases respectively, with 9 bases between them. This CDR3 has 14 amino acids. Germline V lookup: CDR1 SGHRS, CDR2 YFSETQ.

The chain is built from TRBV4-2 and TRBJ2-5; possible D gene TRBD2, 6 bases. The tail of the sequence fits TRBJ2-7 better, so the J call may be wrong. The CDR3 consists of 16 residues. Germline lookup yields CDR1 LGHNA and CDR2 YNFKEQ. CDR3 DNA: TGTGCCAGCAGCCAAGATCTCGGGACTCTTACCTACGAGCAGTACTTC. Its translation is CASSQDLGTLTYEQYF.

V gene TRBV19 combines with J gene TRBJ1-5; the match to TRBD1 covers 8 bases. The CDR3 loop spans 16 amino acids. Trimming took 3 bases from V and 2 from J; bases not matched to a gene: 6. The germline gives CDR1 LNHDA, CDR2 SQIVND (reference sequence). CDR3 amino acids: CASSMGRGPGNQPQHF. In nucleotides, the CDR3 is TGTGCCAGTAGTATGGGCAGGGGGCCGGGCAATCAGCCCCAGCATTTT.

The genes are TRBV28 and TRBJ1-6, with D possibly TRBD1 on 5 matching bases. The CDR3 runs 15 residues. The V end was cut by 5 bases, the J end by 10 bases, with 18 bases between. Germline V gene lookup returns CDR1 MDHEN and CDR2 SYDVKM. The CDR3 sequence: CASSPRPWDYSPLHF. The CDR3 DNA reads TGTGCCAGCAGTCCCCGGCCGTGGGACTACTCACCCCTCCACTTT. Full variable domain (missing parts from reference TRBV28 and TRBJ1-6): DVKVTQSSRYLVKRTGEKVFLECVQDMDHENMFWYRQDPGLGLRLIYFSYDVKMKEKGDIPEGYSVSREKKERFSLILESASTNQTSMYLCASSPRPWDYSPLHFGNGTRLTVT.

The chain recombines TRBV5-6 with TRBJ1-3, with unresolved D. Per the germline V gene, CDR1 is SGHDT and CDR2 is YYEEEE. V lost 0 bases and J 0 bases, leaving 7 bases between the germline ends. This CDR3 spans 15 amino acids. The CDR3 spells CASSLGPGSGNTIYF. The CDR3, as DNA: TGTGCCAGCAGCTTGGGACCGGGCTCTGGAAACACCATATATTTT.

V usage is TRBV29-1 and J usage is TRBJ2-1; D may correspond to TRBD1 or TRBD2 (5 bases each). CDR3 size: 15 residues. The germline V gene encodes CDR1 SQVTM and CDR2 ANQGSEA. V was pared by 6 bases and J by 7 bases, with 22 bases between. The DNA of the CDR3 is TGCAGCGTAGTGACCCGGGACGGCGGATTTAATGAGCAGTTCTTC. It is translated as CSVVTRDGGFNEQFF.

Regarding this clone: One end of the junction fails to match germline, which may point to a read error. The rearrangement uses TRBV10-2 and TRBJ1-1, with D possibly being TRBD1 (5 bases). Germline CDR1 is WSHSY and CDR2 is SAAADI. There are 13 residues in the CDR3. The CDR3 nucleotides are TGCGCCGGCAGACAGACCATGAACACTGAAGCTTTCTTT. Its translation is CAGRQTMNTEAFF.

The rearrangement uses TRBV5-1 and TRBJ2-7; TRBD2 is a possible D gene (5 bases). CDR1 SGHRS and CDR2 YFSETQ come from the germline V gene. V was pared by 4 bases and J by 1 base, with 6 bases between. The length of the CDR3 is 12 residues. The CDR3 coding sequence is TGCGCCAGCAGCGGGGAGTCCTACGAGCAGTACTTC. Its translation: CASSGESYEQYF.